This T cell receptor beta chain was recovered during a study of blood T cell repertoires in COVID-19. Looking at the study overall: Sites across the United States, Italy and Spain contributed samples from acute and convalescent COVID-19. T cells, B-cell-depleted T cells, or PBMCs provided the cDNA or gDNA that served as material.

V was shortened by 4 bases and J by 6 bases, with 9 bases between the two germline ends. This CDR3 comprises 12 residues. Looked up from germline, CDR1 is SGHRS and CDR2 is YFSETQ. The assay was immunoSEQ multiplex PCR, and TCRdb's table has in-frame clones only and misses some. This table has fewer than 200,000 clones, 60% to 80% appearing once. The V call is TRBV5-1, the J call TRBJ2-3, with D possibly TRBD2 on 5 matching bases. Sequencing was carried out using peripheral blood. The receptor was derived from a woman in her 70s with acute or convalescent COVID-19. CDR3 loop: CASSQRADTQYF. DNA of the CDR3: TGCGCCAGCAGCCAGAGGGCTGATACGCAGTATTTT.